The clone carrying this T cell receptor beta chain was detected once. Its specificity is not known. PCR involved 60 Vbeta and 13 Jbeta primers. This table comes from immunoSEQ multiplex PCR, and its TCRdb copy is limited to in-frame clones, with some not included. The repertoire consists of approximately 250,000 clones, with around 80% occurring once and the leading ten covering approximately 0.49%. The data originate from a study of cytomegalovirus exposure and HLA in healthy donors. In the study overall: Of all 400 or so donors who were genotyped, around 79% belonged to the Caucasian-associated ancestry cluster.

Donors counted as nominally healthy when sampled, yet unrecorded immune exposures were likely. Points from the study as a whole: Some TCR beta chains (approximately 180 of them) were listed as cytomegalovirus-associated. Later analysis identified several of the most significant clusters that appeared linked to common viral pathogens.

The sequence was collected from a boy under 18 in good health and CMV-seronegative. Sequenced input: PBMCs.

Here the CDR3 reads CASSSGGVRGYEQYF. The DNA for the CDR3 is TGTGCCAGCAGCTCGGGGGGTGTCAGGGGCTACGAGCAGTACTTC. The chain joins TRBV5-5 to TRBJ2-7, with D maybe TRBD2 (7 bases). The CDR3 is 15 residues long. V was trimmed by 3 bases and J by 3 bases, leaving 16 bases between them. Germline assignment: CDR1 SGHKS and CDR2 YYEKEE (reference sequence).